A single sample gave rise to the 3 T cell receptor beta chains below, sequenced in a study of CD8+ T cells in alopecia areata. Described treatment: oral pan-JAK inhibitor, 5-10 mg twice daily. Following extraction, RNA underwent reverse transcription to cDNA, which served as the sequencing template. Sequencing used immunoSEQ multiplex PCR; TCRdb keeps in-frame clones, though not all of them. This sample has around 150,000 clones; 55% to 75% occur once, and the top ten carry 0.75% to 0.95%. The material was CD4+ T cells sorted from blood, obtained at week 4, from a patient treated with tofacitinib. Receptors originate from a human donor with alopecia areata.

This clone was recorded a few times. This specimen includes other DNA sequences encoding the same CDR3. V usage is TRBV7-9 and J usage is TRBJ2-3; no clear D. Trimming pared 4 bases from V and 2 bases from J, leaving 1 base between. The germline V gene has CDR1 SEHNR and CDR2 FQNEAQ (reference sequence). The CDR3 runs to 11 residues. CDR3 loop: CASSSTDTQYF. DNA of the CDR3: TGTGCCAGCAGCTCCACAGATACGCAGTATTTT.

The CDR3: CASSPNGGGYTEAFF. As DNA, the CDR3 is TGTGCCAGCTCACCAAATGGTGGAGGGTACACTGAAGCTTTCTTT. The chain combines TRBV18 with TRBJ1-1; D ambiguous. Trimming stripped 2 bases from V and 3 bases from J, with 13 bases between. Germline assignment: CDR1 KGHSH and CDR2 LQKENI. This CDR3 contains 15 residues.

The rearrangement links TRBV9 to TRBJ2-1; D is perhaps TRBD1 or TRBD2 (5 bases each). Germline values: CDR1 SGDLS, CDR2 YYNGEE. Trimming removed 4 bases from V and 1 base from J, with 15 bases in between. The CDR3 runs to 16 residues. CDR3 protein: CASSPPGTGSYNEQFF. CDR3 nucleotide sequence: TGTGCCAGCAGCCCACCCGGGACGGGGTCCTACAATGAGCAGTTCTTC.